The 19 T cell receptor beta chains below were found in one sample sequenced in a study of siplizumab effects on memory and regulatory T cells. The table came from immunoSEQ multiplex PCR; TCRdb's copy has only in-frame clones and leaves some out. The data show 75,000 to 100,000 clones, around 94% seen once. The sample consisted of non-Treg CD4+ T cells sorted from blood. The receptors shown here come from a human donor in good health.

The CDR3, as DNA: TGTGCCAGCAGATCCGGGACATGGGGCACAGATACGCAGTATTTT. It specifies CASRSGTWGTDTQYF. The V call is TRBV2, the J call TRBJ2-3; possible D gene TRBD1, 6 bases. V lost 6 bases and J 1 base, leaving 14 bases between the germline ends. This CDR3 is 15 amino acids long. CDR1 and CDR2 from the germline V gene are SNHLY and FYNNEI. Using reference TRBV2 and TRBJ2-3 for the parts outside the CDR3, the full variable domain is EPEVTQTPSHQVTQMGQEVILRCVPISNHLYFYWYRQILGQKVEFLVSFYNNEISEKSEIFDDQFSVERPDGSNFTLKIRSTKLEDSAMYFCASRSGTWGTDTQYFGPGTRLTVL.

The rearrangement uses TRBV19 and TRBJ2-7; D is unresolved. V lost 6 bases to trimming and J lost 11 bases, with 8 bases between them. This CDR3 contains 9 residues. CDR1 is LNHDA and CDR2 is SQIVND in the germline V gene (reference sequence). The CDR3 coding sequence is TGTGCCAGTAGCCCCCAGGAGTACTTC. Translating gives CASSPQEYF.

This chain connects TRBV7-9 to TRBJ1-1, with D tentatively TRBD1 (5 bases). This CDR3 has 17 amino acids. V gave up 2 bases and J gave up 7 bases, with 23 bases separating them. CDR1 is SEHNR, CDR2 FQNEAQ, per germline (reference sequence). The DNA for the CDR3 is TGTGCCAGCAGCTTATCCGTGGGGGAACCCGGAACTAGTGAAGCTTTCTTT. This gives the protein CASSLSVGEPGTSEAFF.

Here the CDR3 reads CASSPGENGLYEQYF. The CDR3 DNA reads as TGTGCCAGCTCACCCGGGGAAAACGGATTATACGAGCAGTACTTC. V usage is TRBV18 and J usage is TRBJ2-7; a weak D match, TRBD2 (5 bases). CDR1 is KGHSH and CDR2 is LQKENI in the germline V gene. With 3 bases removed from V and 4 bases from J, the gap between germline ends came to 16 bases. The CDR3 totals 15 residues.

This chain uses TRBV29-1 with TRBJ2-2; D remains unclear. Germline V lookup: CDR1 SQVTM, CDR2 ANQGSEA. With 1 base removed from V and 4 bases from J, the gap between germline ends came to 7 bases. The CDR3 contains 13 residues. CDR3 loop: CSVEGVITGELFF. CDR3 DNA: TGCAGCGTTGAAGGGGTAATCACCGGGGAGCTGTTTTTT.

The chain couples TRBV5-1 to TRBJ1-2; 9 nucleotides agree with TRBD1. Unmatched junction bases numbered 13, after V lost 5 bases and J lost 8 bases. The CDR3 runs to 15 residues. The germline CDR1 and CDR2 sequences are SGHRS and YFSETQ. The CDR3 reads CASRLVTGGAGGYTF. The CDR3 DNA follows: TGCGCCAGCAGGCTCGTAACAGGGGGCGCGGGCGGCTACACCTTC.

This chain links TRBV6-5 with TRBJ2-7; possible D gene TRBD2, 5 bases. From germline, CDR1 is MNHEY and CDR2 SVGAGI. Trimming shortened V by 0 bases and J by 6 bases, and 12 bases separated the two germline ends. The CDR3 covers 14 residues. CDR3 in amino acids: CASSYSIVASEQYF. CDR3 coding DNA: TGTGCCAGCAGTTACTCGATAGTAGCGAGCGAGCAGTACTTC.

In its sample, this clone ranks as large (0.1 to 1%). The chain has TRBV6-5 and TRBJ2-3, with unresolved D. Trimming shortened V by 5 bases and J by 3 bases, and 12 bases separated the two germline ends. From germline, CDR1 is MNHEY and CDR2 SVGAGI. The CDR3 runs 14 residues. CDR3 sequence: CASSLTSGTDTQYF. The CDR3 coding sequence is TGTGCCAGCAGTCTAACCTCCGGGACAGATACGCAGTATTTT.

CDR3 in amino acids: CAWSPLKGYTF. The CDR3 nucleotides read TGTGCCTGGAGCCCATTGAAGGGCTACACCTTC. The chain links TRBV30 to TRBJ1-2; D not certain. V was pared by 3 bases and J by 8 bases, with 10 bases between. Germline V CDR1 and CDR2: GTSNPN, SVGIG (reference sequence). The CDR3 is 11 amino acids.

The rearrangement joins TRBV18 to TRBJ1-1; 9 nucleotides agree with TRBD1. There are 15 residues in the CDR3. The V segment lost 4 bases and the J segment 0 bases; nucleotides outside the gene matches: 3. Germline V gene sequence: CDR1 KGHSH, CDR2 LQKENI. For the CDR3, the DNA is TGTGCCAGCTCACTGGGGACAGGGTTGAACACTGAAGCTTTCTTT. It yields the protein CASSLGTGLNTEAFF.

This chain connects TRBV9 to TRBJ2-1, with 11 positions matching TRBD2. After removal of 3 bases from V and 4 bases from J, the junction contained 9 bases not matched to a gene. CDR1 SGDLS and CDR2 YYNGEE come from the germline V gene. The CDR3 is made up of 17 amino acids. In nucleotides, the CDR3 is TGTGCCAGCAGCGCTCTGGCCGGGACTAGCGGTTACAATGAGCAGTTCTTC. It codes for CASSALAGTSGYNEQFF.

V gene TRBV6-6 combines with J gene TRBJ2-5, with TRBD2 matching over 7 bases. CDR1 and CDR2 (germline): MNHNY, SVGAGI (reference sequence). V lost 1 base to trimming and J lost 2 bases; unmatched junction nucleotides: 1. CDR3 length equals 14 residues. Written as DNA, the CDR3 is TGTGCCAGCAGTTACTGGGGGGGGCAAGAGACCCAGTACTTC. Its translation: CASSYWGGQETQYF.

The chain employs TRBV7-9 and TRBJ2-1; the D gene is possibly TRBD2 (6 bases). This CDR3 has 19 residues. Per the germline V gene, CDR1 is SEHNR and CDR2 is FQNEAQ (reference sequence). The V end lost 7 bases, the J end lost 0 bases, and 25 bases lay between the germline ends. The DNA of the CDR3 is TGTGCCAGCACCCACCCCGTCGGGAGTTCCCCGAGCTCCTACAATGAGCAGTTCTTC. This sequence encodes CASTHPVGSSPSSYNEQFF.

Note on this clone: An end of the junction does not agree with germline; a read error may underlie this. The CDR3 DNA reads TGCGCCAGCAGTGAGTCTCTCTCCTTGGCGTTC. Protein product: CASSESLSLAF. V and J are TRBV10-1 and TRBJ2-7; D unresolved. CDR1 and CDR2 from the germline V gene are WNHNN and SYGVQD (reference sequence). The CDR3 has 11 amino acids.

In DNA, the CDR3 is TGTGCCAGCACCCTTAGCGGAGGAACCTACGAGCAGTACTTC. This gives the protein CASTLSGGTYEQYF. The chain couples TRBV27 to TRBJ2-7; possible D gene TRBD2, 6 bases. V was shortened by 7 bases and J by 2 bases, with 15 bases between the two germline ends. Looked up from germline, CDR1 is MNHEY and CDR2 is SMNVEV (reference sequence). This CDR3 is built from 14 residues.

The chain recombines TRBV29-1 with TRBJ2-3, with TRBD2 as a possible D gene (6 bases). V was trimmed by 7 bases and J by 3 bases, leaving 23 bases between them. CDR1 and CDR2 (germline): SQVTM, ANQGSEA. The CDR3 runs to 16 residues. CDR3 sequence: CSAQAGTWGRTDTQYF. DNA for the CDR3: TGCAGCGCCCAAGCCGGGACTTGGGGTCGGACAGATACGCAGTATTTT.

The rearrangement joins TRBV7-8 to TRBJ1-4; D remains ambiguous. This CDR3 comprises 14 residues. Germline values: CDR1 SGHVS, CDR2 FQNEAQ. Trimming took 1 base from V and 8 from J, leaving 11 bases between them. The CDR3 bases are TGTGCCAGCAGCTTAGACAGATTCGGCGAAAAACTGTTTTTT. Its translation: CASSLDRFGEKLFF.

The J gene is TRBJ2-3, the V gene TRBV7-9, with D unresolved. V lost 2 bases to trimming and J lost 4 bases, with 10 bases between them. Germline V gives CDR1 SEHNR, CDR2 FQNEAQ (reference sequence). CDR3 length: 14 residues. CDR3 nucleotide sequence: TGTGCCAGCAGCTTAAGTTTAGCTGCAGATACGCAGTATTTT. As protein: CASSLSLAADTQYF.

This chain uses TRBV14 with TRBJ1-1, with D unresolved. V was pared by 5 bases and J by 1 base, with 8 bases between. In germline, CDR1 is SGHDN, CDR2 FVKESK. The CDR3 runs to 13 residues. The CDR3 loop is CASSWIRNTEAFF. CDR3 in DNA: TGTGCCAGCAGCTGGATTAGGAACACTGAAGCTTTCTTT.